This paragraph covers one T cell receptor (beta chain) sequence. This entry belongs to a study of T cell responses to AZD1222 COVID-19 vaccine. The data were produced by immunoSEQ multiplex PCR, yet TCRdb's version contains in-frame clones alone and is incomplete. The sample has 120,000 or so clones; roughly 91% are singletons. Germline V gives CDR1 SGHVS, CDR2 FQNEAQ. The CDR3 length is 16 residues. V lost 0 bases and J lost 0; bases outside the gene matches: 4. The source material was peripheral blood, sampled on day 0 of AZD1222 vaccination. The receptor was derived from an adult in good health. The V gene is TRBV7-8, the J gene TRBJ2-7; 8 bases align to TRBD1. For the CDR3, the DNA is TGTGCCAGCAGCTTAGCGAACAGGGGGATCTCCTACGAGCAGTACTTC. It codes for CASSLANRGISYEQYF.